The 5 T cell receptor beta chains reported below all come from one sample, sequenced in a study of T-cell memory formation after mild COVID-19. TCRdb processed the 5' RACE reads anew with MiXCR; each CDR3 protein has one entry. Of approximately 350,000 distinct CDR3 sequences in the sample, 13% were seen once. Sample: PBMCs or a T cell subset sorted from them (not recorded which). The receptors originated from a man aged 18 to 30 who had mild COVID-19 (a few samples of this study predate the infection). Cell type and time point are not known.

V gene TRBV3-1 combines with J gene TRBJ2-6; D is perhaps TRBD1 (5 bases). V lost 0 bases and J lost 4, with 10 bases in between. In germline, CDR1 is LGHDT, CDR2 YNNKEL (reference sequence). The CDR3 length is 16 residues. DNA of the CDR3: TGTGCCAGCAGCCAAGATTTGGCAGGGGGGGCCAACGTCCTGACTTTC. Protein sequence: CASSQDLAGGANVLTF.

On this clonotype: One junction end disagrees with the germline gene, perhaps due to a read error. This rearrangement joins TRBV18 to TRBJ2-2, with D tentatively TRBD1 (5 bases). Germline V CDR1 and CDR2: KGHSH, LQKENI. CDR3 length: 15 residues. The CDR3 protein is CDSSPLTGNTGELFF. Here the CDR3 DNA reads TGTGACAGCTCACCTCTAACAGGGAACACCGGGGAGCTGTTTTTT.

The chain has TRBV2 and TRBJ2-1; 9 bases match TRBD2. The CDR3 consists of 15 residues. V gave up 6 bases and J gave up 3 bases; unmatched junction bases: 6. Germline V lookup: CDR1 SNHLY, CDR2 FYNNEI. This chain's CDR3 is CASRIAGDRYNEQFF. DNA of the CDR3: TGTGCCAGCAGAATAGCGGGGGACCGCTACAATGAGCAGTTCTTC.

The V and J genes are TRBV27 and TRBJ2-3; D ambiguous. Germline V gene lookup returns CDR1 MNHEY and CDR2 SMNVEV (reference sequence). This CDR3 comprises 14 residues. V was pared by 4 bases and J by 2 bases, with 10 bases between. This CDR3 is CASSSLVITDTQYF. CDR3 bases: TGTGCCAGCAGTTCTCTGGTTATCACAGATACGCAGTATTTT.

The table lists this clonotype with a few counts. The V gene is TRBV24-1, the J gene TRBJ2-3, with unresolved D. This CDR3 has 11 amino acids. Germline CDR1 is KGHDR and CDR2 is SFDVKD. Trimming shortened V by 1 base and J by 7 bases, and 2 bases separated the two germline ends. The CDR3 DNA follows: TGTGCCACCAGTGATTTAAATACGCAGTATTTT. This encodes CATSDLNTQYF.